The entry that follows covers one T cell receptor beta chain sequence. This record comes from a study of control samples from healthy donors and cancer patients. CDR1 and CDR2 from the germline V gene are SGHNT and YYREEE (reference sequence). CDR3 length equals 13 residues. Deletions cut 0 bases from V and 8 bases from J, with 11 bases between. Profiling relied on immunoSEQ multiplex PCR, and the TCRdb table lists in-frame clones only, not all of them. This table holds around 28,000 clones, roughly 89% found once. This chain joins TRBV5-4 and TRBJ1-2; D call uncertain. The material sequenced was PBMCs. The receptor was isolated from a woman aged 35 to 49 with lung cancer. CDR3 in amino acids: CASSLAPGAGYTF. The CDR3 DNA sequence: TGTGCCAGCAGCTTGGCCCCCGGCGCGGGCTACACCTTC.